These 30 T cell receptor beta chains were sequenced from one sample in a study of cytotoxic CD8 clonotypes in ibrutinib-treated CLL. TCRdb's copy holds only in-frame clones and misses some; the assay was immunoSEQ multiplex PCR. The sample records 30,000 to 40,000 clones, roughly two thirds being singletons. Source: PBMCs, taken before ibrutinib treatment. Source of these receptors: a human donor with chronic lymphocytic leukemia.

The CDR3 sequence: CASAGEGPWEKLFF. For the CDR3, the DNA is TGTGCCAGTGCAGGGGAGGGTCCTTGGGAAAAACTGTTTTTT. This sequence joins TRBV19 and TRBJ1-4; possible D gene TRBD1, 6 bases. The CDR3 runs 14 residues. V lost 8 bases and J lost 8, with 18 bases in between. Germline V gene data show CDR1 as LNHDA and CDR2 as SQIVND (reference sequence).

This clone occurred once. J is TRBJ2-1 and V is TRBV6-1, with 13 positions matching TRBD2. The junction had 3 bases not matched to a gene; V was cut back by 4 bases and J by 9 bases. Germline CDR1 MNHNS, CDR2 SASEGT. The CDR3 sequence is 14 residues long. This CDR3 reads CASSVLAGGSEQFF. As DNA, the CDR3 is TGTGCCAGCAGTGTACTAGCGGGGGGGAGTGAGCAGTTCTTC.

The chain uses TRBV9 and TRBJ1-6; D gene ambiguous. This CDR3 contains 14 residues. V was clipped by 3 bases and J by 6 bases, with 10 bases between them. CDR1 is SGDLS and CDR2 is YYNGEE in the germline V gene. The DNA of the CDR3 is TGTGCCAGCAGCGATTATGGGGTTAATTCACCCCTCCACTTT. Protein: CASSDYGVNSPLHF.

V is TRBV27 and J is TRBJ1-6; D is perhaps TRBD1 (5 bases). From germline, CDR1 is MNHEY and CDR2 SMNVEV (reference sequence). The V and J ends lost 2 bases and 3 bases respectively, with 8 bases between them. There are 15 residues in the CDR3. Here the CDR3 DNA reads TGTGCCAGCAGTTTACGACAGTTCTATAATTCACCCCTCCACTTT. Translating it yields CASSLRQFYNSPLHF.

This chain links TRBV5-1 with TRBJ2-3; possibly TRBD2 for D (5 bases). CDR3 length equals 14 residues. Germline V gene lookup returns CDR1 SGHRS and CDR2 YFSETQ. V lost 1 base and J lost 5, with 11 bases in between. The CDR3 protein is CASSLRLAGDTQYF. The CDR3 region has the DNA TGCGCCAGCAGCTTGAGGCTAGCTGGAGATACGCAGTATTTT.

This clone has more than one count but fewer than ten. The chain recombines TRBV25-1 with TRBJ1-3; D uncertain. In germline, CDR1 is MGHDK, CDR2 SYGVNS. The CDR3 runs 15 residues. The V and J ends lost 4 bases and 4 bases respectively, with 14 bases between them. The CDR3 region has the DNA TGTGCCAGCAGTGCACCGGGTTGGGGAGGAAACACCATATATTTT. Amino acid sequence: CASSAPGWGGNTIYF.

The sample holds a few counts of this clone. CDR3 sequence: CASSPRRGIGDSPLHF. CDR3 DNA: TGTGCCAGCAGCCCCCGCCGGGGGATCGGAGATTCACCCCTCCACTTT. The chain uses TRBV7-8 and TRBJ1-6, with D possibly TRBD1 on 5 matching bases. The length of the CDR3 is 16 residues. Looked up from germline, CDR1 is SGHVS and CDR2 is FQNEAQ. With 5 bases removed from V and 8 bases from J, the gap between germline ends came to 19 bases.

The chain has TRBV2 and TRBJ2-7; the D is unclear. Trimming pared 1 base from V and 2 bases from J, leaving 9 bases between. The CDR3 is 14 residues long. Germline values: CDR1 SNHLY, CDR2 FYNNEI. The CDR3 nucleotides read TGTGCCAGCAGTGAAGGTCAGCCGCCCTACGAGCAGTACTTC. Its protein is CASSEGQPPYEQYF. Combining the CDR3 with reference TRBV2 and TRBJ2-7 gives the whole variable domain EPEVTQTPSHQVTQMGQEVILRCVPISNHLYFYWYRQILGQKVEFLVSFYNNEISEKSEIFDDQFSVERPDGSNFTLKIRSTKLEDSAMYFCASSEGQPPYEQYFGPGTRLTVT.

In DNA form, the CDR3 reads TGTGCCAGCACCGCTACCTCAGTCGCCAACACTGAAGCTTTCTTT. It encodes CASTATSVANTEAFF. The gene calls are TRBV27 and TRBJ1-1; D remains unclear. This CDR3 has 15 amino acids. V was clipped by 7 bases and J by 2 bases, with 17 bases between them. The germline V gene has CDR1 MNHEY and CDR2 SMNVEV (reference sequence).

The V gene is TRBV5-4, the J gene TRBJ2-1; D is possibly TRBD1 (6 bases). CDR1 and CDR2 (germline): SGHNT, YYREEE (reference sequence). The V gene lost 2 bases and the J gene lost 5 bases, with 14 bases spanning the gap. This CDR3 spans 15 amino acids. This CDR3 reads CASSFTGSRDNEQFF. CDR3 in DNA: TGTGCCAGCAGCTTTACAGGGTCTCGGGACAATGAGCAGTTCTTC.

The CDR3 nucleotides are TGTGCCAGCTCAGGTCAGAGGGAAAAACTGTTTTTT. Protein: CASSGQREKLFF. This chain joins TRBV6-6 and TRBJ1-4; no definite D call. In germline, CDR1 is MNHNY, CDR2 SVGAGI (reference sequence). V dropped 8 bases and J dropped 8 bases, with 12 bases sitting between them. The CDR3 consists of 12 residues.

This sequence joins TRBV4-1 and TRBJ1-5; 10 bases fit TRBD1. The CDR3 length is 17 residues. V lost 0 bases, J lost 6 bases, and 8 bases stayed unmatched. Germline-derived CDR1 and CDR2 are MGHRA and YSYEKL. The CDR3 bases are TGCGCCAGCAGCCAAGATCCGGGGACAGGGGCAGGTCAGCCCCAGCATTTT. It specifies CASSQDPGTGAGQPQHF.

The chain combines TRBV5-4 with TRBJ2-7; TRBD2 aligns across 9 bases. Germline V gene data show CDR1 as SGHNT and CDR2 as YYREEE (reference sequence). This CDR3 is built from 16 residues. With V trimmed by 2 bases and J by 7 bases, 13 bases remained unmatched. The CDR3 region is CASSFPSLAGPGEQYF. Written as DNA, the CDR3 is TGTGCCAGCAGCTTCCCTTCGCTAGCGGGGCCGGGGGAGCAGTACTTC.

The V gene is TRBV7-2, the J gene TRBJ1-1; 9 nucleotides match TRBD1. The CDR3 sequence is 14 residues long. Germline V gene sequence: CDR1 SGHTA, CDR2 FQGNSA. The J segment lost 4 bases and the V segment lost 4 bases, leaving 4 bases of the junction unmatched. The CDR3 here is CASSSQQGATEAFF. In DNA form, the CDR3 reads TGTGCCAGCAGCTCTCAACAGGGGGCCACTGAAGCTTTCTTT.

V gene TRBV14 combines with J gene TRBJ2-7, with 7 bases lining up with TRBD1. Trimming at V came to 0 bases and at J to 3 bases, leaving 5 bases not matched to a gene. Looked up from germline, CDR1 is SGHDN and CDR2 is FVKESK. The CDR3 loop spans 15 amino acids. The CDR3: CASSQESGTVYEQYF. CDR3 nucleotide sequence: TGTGCCAGCAGCCAAGAGTCCGGGACAGTCTACGAGCAGTACTTC.

This rearrangement joins TRBV9 to TRBJ1-2, with unresolved D. The CDR3 covers 17 residues. V was shortened by 1 base and J by 6 bases, with 22 bases between the two germline ends. Germline V gene sequence: CDR1 SGDLS, CDR2 YYNGEE. CDR3 sequence: CASSVSESPLGTNGYTF. The CDR3 DNA sequence: TGTGCCAGCAGCGTATCTGAATCGCCGTTAGGCACGAATGGCTACACCTTC. Drawing the rest from reference TRBV9 and TRBJ1-2, the complete variable domain is DSGVTQTPKHLITATGQRVTLRCSPRSGDLSVYWYQQSLDQGLQFLIQYYNGEERAKGNILERFSAQQFPDLHSELNLSSLELGDSALYFCASSVSESPLGTNGYTFGSGTRLTVV.

The rearrangement links TRBV6-5 to TRBJ1-6; D unclear. This CDR3 contains 12 residues. Per the germline V gene, CDR1 is MNHEY and CDR2 is SVGAGI. Trimming left V 6 bases short and J 9 bases short, with 9 bases between. CDR3 bases: TGTGCCAGCAGAAGTTTTGGTTCACCCCTCCACTTT. It is translated as CASRSFGSPLHF.

This clone was seen once. The rearrangement links TRBV5-6 to TRBJ2-3, with 12 bases identical to TRBD2. From germline, CDR1 is SGHDT and CDR2 YYEEEE. The CDR3 runs to 17 residues. V gave up 0 bases and J gave up 4 bases; unmatched junction bases: 6. The CDR3 reads CASSLEFLAGGSDTQYF. CDR3 in DNA: TGTGCCAGCAGCTTGGAATTTCTAGCGGGAGGGTCAGATACGCAGTATTTT.

CDR3 loop: CASSALAGGPNEQFF. CDR3 sequence (DNA): TGTGCCAGCAGCGCACTGGCGGGGGGGCCCAATGAGCAGTTCTTC. V usage is TRBV2 and J usage is TRBJ2-1, with TRBD2 identical over 9 bases. Germline V gene data show CDR1 as SNHLY and CDR2 as FYNNEI. The CDR3 sequence is 15 residues long. Germline trimming cut 6 bases from V and 6 bases from J; bases unmatched to any gene: 9.

This chain links TRBV7-6 with TRBJ2-1; 9 bases match TRBD2. Germline-derived CDR1 and CDR2 are SGHVS and FNYEAQ. This CDR3 contains 15 residues. Trimming removed 1 base from V and 5 bases from J; junction bases left unmatched: 3. In nucleotides, the CDR3 is TGTGCCAGCAGCTTAGATAGCGGGAGACACAATGAGCAGTTCTTC. Its translation: CASSLDSGRHNEQFF.

The chain couples TRBV7-6 to TRBJ2-1; the match to TRBD2 covers 7 bases. The CDR3 consists of 15 residues. The V gene's germline CDR1 is SGHVS and CDR2 FNYEAQ. V gave up 7 bases and J gave up 2 bases; unmatched junction bases: 8. CDR3 bases: TGTGCCAGCACCCCCATTGGGGGGGCCTACAATGAGCAGTTCTTC. Residues: CASTPIGGAYNEQFF.

This chain joins TRBV6-1 and TRBJ2-7, with 10 bases fitting TRBD2. Per germline, CDR1 MNHNS and CDR2 SASEGT. V shed 4 bases, J shed 2 bases, and the junction held 2 bases outside the gene matches. The CDR3 has 14 amino acids. The CDR3 reads CASSGGLAAYEQYF. For the CDR3, the DNA is TGTGCCAGCAGTGGAGGACTAGCGGCCTACGAGCAGTACTTC.

The chain has TRBV28 and TRBJ2-7, with D possibly TRBD1 on 5 matching bases. From germline, CDR1 is MDHEN and CDR2 SYDVKM. The length of the CDR3 is 14 residues. The V and J ends lost 0 bases and 2 bases respectively, with 8 bases between them. The CDR3 here is CASSLWDKTYEQYF. The DNA for the CDR3 is TGTGCCAGCAGTTTATGGGACAAAACCTACGAGCAGTACTTC.

The V call is TRBV7-2, the J call TRBJ2-3, with no clear D. Germline CDR1 reads SGHTA; CDR2 reads FQGNSA. V lost 1 base and J lost 5, with 7 bases in between. This CDR3 spans 13 amino acids. In DNA, the CDR3 is TGTGCCAGCAGCTTAGGCCTTGGAGATACGCAGTATTTT. Protein: CASSLGLGDTQYF.

This clone appeared once. The chain couples TRBV19 to TRBJ2-7, with 7 nucleotides matching TRBD1. This CDR3 spans 13 amino acids. V trimming: 5 bases; J trimming: 2 bases; junction bases outside the gene matches: 3. Germline CDR1 and CDR2: LNHDA and SQIVND (reference sequence). Written as DNA, the CDR3 is TGTGCCAGTAGTTCAGACAGGGCCTACGAGCAGTACTTC. Encoded protein: CASSSDRAYEQYF.

The V call is TRBV4-2, the J call TRBJ2-3; 7 bases align to TRBD2. The CDR3 loop spans 18 amino acids. In germline, CDR1 is LGHNA, CDR2 YNFKEQ. V gave up 0 bases and J gave up 5 bases; unmatched junction bases: 14. CDR3 DNA sequence: TGTGCCAGCAGCCAAGAACGTCCGGTGCGGGAGTTTTTAGATACGCAGTATTTT. It translates to CASSQERPVREFLDTQYF.

The chain links TRBV28 to TRBJ2-5, with 9 bases that match TRBD1. Germline trimming cut 3 bases from V and 4 bases from J; bases unmatched to any gene: 9. The CDR3 loop spans 16 amino acids. The germline gives CDR1 MDHEN, CDR2 SYDVKM. Here the CDR3 reads CASSFHPGQGPETQYF. As DNA, the CDR3 is TGTGCCAGCAGTTTCCATCCGGGACAGGGCCCAGAGACCCAGTACTTC.

This chain links TRBV9 with TRBJ2-2; D remains ambiguous. Germline CDR1 reads SGDLS; CDR2 reads YYNGEE. The germline V and J ends were trimmed by 0 bases and 7 bases, with 10 bases remaining between them. The CDR3 loop spans 14 amino acids. The CDR3, as DNA: TGTGCCAGCAGCGTAGCCACCCTGGGCGGGGAGCTGTTTTTT. This sequence encodes CASSVATLGGELFF.

CDR3 coding DNA: TGTGCCAGCTCATCAAACGGGCAGGGTGGCGAAAAACTGTTTTTT. This sequence encodes CASSSNGQGGEKLFF. The chain joins TRBV18 to TRBJ1-4; possible D gene TRBD1, 5 bases. Germline CDR1 is KGHSH and CDR2 is LQKENI. This CDR3 comprises 15 residues. The V and J ends lost 5 bases and 8 bases respectively, with 18 bases between them. The entire variable domain, with the rest obtained from reference TRBV18 and TRBJ1-4, is as follows: NAGVMQNPRHLVRRRGQEARLRCSPMKGHSHVYWYRQLPEEGLKFMVYLQKENIIDESGMPKERFSAEFPKEGPSILRIQQVVRGDSAAYFCASSSNGQGGEKLFFGSGTQLSVL.

V usage is TRBV18 and J usage is TRBJ2-1; 7 nucleotides line up with TRBD1. Trimming at V came to 1 base and at J to 6 bases, leaving 6 bases not matched to a gene. Germline V gives CDR1 KGHSH, CDR2 LQKENI. The CDR3 extends over 15 amino acids. CDR3 residues: CASSPQGGGTNEQFF. The CDR3 DNA sequence: TGTGCCAGCTCACCACAAGGGGGCGGAACCAATGAGCAGTTCTTC. The whole variable domain, filled in from reference TRBV18 and TRBJ2-1, reads NAGVMQNPRHLVRRRGQEARLRCSPMKGHSHVYWYRQLPEEGLKFMVYLQKENIIDESGMPKERFSAEFPKEGPSILRIQQVVRGDSAAYFCASSPQGGGTNEQFFGPGTRLTVL.